This passage covers 30 T cell receptor beta chains from one sample sequenced in a study of shared T cell receptors in the human thymus. Here immunoSEQ multiplex PCR was the method, and the copy in TCRdb shows in-frame clones only, minus some. The table records under 700,000 clones, around 78% of them present only once. This sample was also put to use in a study of human thymus T cells.

Sequencing was performed on thymocytes. The source of these receptors is a boy under two years old with a congenital heart defect.

The V gene is TRBV7-9, the J gene TRBJ1-2, with D tentatively TRBD1 (5 bases). V was pared by 6 bases and J by 4 bases, with 18 bases between. This CDR3 spans 15 amino acids. CDR1 and CDR2 (germline): SEHNR, FQNEAQ (reference sequence). The CDR3 sequence: CASSPVGGESYGYTF. CDR3 DNA sequence: TGTGCCAGCAGTCCAGTCGGGGGGGAGTCCTATGGCTACACCTTC.

V and J are TRBV28 and TRBJ2-7; the D gene is possibly TRBD2 (6 bases). V lost 7 bases and J 7 bases, leaving 20 bases between the germline ends. Germline CDR1 reads MDHEN; CDR2 reads SYDVKM. This CDR3 is built from 14 residues. Here the CDR3 reads CASIKEGRTGEQYF. The CDR3 DNA sequence: TGTGCCAGCATCAAGGAGGGACGGACGGGTGAGCAGTACTTC.

The rearrangement joins TRBV4-2 to TRBJ1-2; D uncertain. In germline, CDR1 is LGHNA, CDR2 YNFKEQ. Trimming removed 1 base from V and 3 bases from J, with 12 bases in between. The CDR3 covers 15 residues. CDR3: CASSQGSSEDYGYTF. The CDR3 DNA sequence: TGTGCCAGCAGCCAAGGGTCTTCAGAAGACTATGGCTACACCTTC.

V usage is TRBV11-2 and J usage is TRBJ2-1; 10 nucleotides agree with TRBD2. The V gene end was trimmed by 5 bases and the J gene end by 1 base; junction bases not matched to a gene: 2. The CDR3 loop spans 15 amino acids. Germline V gene data show CDR1 as SGHAT and CDR2 as FQNNGV. The DNA for the CDR3 is TGTGCCAGCAGCCAACTAGCGGGGTCCTACAATGAGCAGTTCTTC. Translation: CASSQLAGSYNEQFF.

The rearrangement joins TRBV29-1 to TRBJ2-7, with no clear D. The V gene lost 8 bases and the J gene lost 3 bases, with 11 bases spanning the gap. Germline V gene data show CDR1 as SQVTM and CDR2 as ANQGSEA. CDR3 length equals 11 residues. The CDR3 is CSYVQSYEQYF. The CDR3 coding sequence is TGCAGCTACGTACAGAGCTACGAGCAGTACTTC.

In this sample, this clone turned up a few times. The V call is TRBV19, the J call TRBJ2-4, with 9 bases aligning to TRBD1. The germline V gene has CDR1 LNHDA and CDR2 SQIVND (reference sequence). With 5 bases clipped from V and 3 bases from J, the junction kept 5 bases outside the gene matches. The CDR3 is 15 residues long. CDR3 protein: CASSVGTGSKNIQYF. CDR3 nucleotide sequence: TGTGCCAGTAGTGTCGGGACAGGGAGCAAAAACATTCAGTACTTC.

The chain uses TRBV4-2 and TRBJ2-5; 8 bases map to TRBD2. Trimming at V came to 3 bases and at J to 1 base, leaving 1 base not matched to a gene. This CDR3 has 14 residues. Per the germline V gene, CDR1 is LGHNA and CDR2 is YNFKEQ. CDR3 DNA sequence: TGTGCCAGCAGCCACGGGAGGGGCCAAGAGACCCAGTACTTC. Encoded protein: CASSHGRGQETQYF.

The chain recombines TRBV6-5 with TRBJ1-1, with TRBD1 matching 8 bases. There are 14 residues in the CDR3. V shed 7 bases, J shed 1 base, and the junction held 5 bases outside the gene matches. Germline values: CDR1 MNHEY, CDR2 SVGAGI. CDR3 residues: CASTPGQENTEAFF. The CDR3 nucleotides are TGTGCCAGCACCCCGGGACAGGAGAACACTGAAGCTTTCTTT.

This clone turned up a few times. Additional DNA sequences in this sample encode the identical CDR3. J is TRBJ2-1 and V is TRBV5-1; 13 bases match TRBD2. With V trimmed by 4 bases and J by 4 bases, 2 bases remained unmatched. The germline V gene encodes CDR1 SGHRS and CDR2 YFSETQ. There are 15 residues in the CDR3. The CDR3 sequence: CASSPGLAGYNEQFF. The CDR3 region has the DNA TGCGCCAGCAGCCCGGGACTAGCGGGGTACAATGAGCAGTTCTTC.

V gene TRBV4-2 combines with J gene TRBJ2-7, with D perhaps matching TRBD1 (5 bases). From germline, CDR1 is LGHNA and CDR2 YNFKEQ. V lost 3 bases, J lost 0 bases, and 21 bases lay in between. This CDR3 comprises 18 residues. CDR3 DNA sequence: TGTGCCAGCAGCCAGGGATATCGGCAGGGCGCTAGCTCCTACGAGCAGTACTTC. Encoded protein: CASSQGYRQGASSYEQYF.

The chain combines TRBV14 with TRBJ1-2; D is possibly TRBD1 (5 bases). Trimming shortened V by 0 bases and J by 5 bases, and 16 bases separated the two germline ends. CDR3 length: 16 residues. The germline V gene has CDR1 SGHDN and CDR2 FVKESK. As DNA, the CDR3 is TGTGCCAGCAGCCAAGATAGCGGGGACGAGGGTTATGGCTACACCTTC. The encoded protein is CASSQDSGDEGYGYTF.

This rearrangement joins TRBV4-3 to TRBJ2-3, with 10 bases matching TRBD1. The CDR3 is made up of 17 amino acids. Germline CDR1 is LGHNA and CDR2 is YSLEER. V was pared by 1 base and J by 0 bases, with 4 bases of the junction left unmatched. The CDR3 protein is CASSQGTGGESTDTQYF. For the CDR3, the DNA is TGCGCCAGCAGCCAAGGGACAGGGGGAGAGAGCACAGATACGCAGTATTTT.

This clone was seen a few times. The gene calls are TRBV20-1 and TRBJ1-2, with D possibly being TRBD1 (5 bases). The CDR3 is 11 amino acids. Germline lookup yields CDR1 DFQATT and CDR2 SNEGSKA (reference sequence). Trimming took off 7 bases at V and 8 bases at J, with 14 bases between the two ends. The CDR3 is CSDPGACGYTF. CDR3 bases: TGCAGTGACCCTGGGGCCTGCGGCTACACCTTC.

This clone was counted once. V usage is TRBV7-2 and J usage is TRBJ2-1; 8 bases map to TRBD2. The V gene's germline CDR1 is SGHTA and CDR2 FQGNSA. The CDR3 is 15 amino acids. Trimming removed 2 bases from V and 8 bases from J; junction bases left unmatched: 8. CDR3 DNA sequence: TGTGCCAGCAGCTTACAGCGGGGGCTAGCCCATGAGCAGTTCTTC. Its protein product is CASSLQRGLAHEQFF.

This clone has a handful of counts. The chain links TRBV29-1 to TRBJ2-5; the D gene is possibly TRBD1 (6 bases). The ends were cut back, 7 bases at V and 4 bases at J, with 16 bases in the middle. The CDR3 covers 13 residues. CDR1 and CDR2 (germline): SQVTM, ANQGSEA. The CDR3 loop is CSARTVLRETQYF. In DNA form, the CDR3 reads TGCAGCGCAAGGACAGTCCTTCGAGAGACCCAGTACTTC.

The chain combines TRBV4-3 with TRBJ2-5, with TRBD2 matching over 14 bases. Trimming took 0 bases from V and 2 from J; bases not matched to a gene: 8. The CDR3 loop spans 19 amino acids. Looked up from germline, CDR1 is LGHNA and CDR2 is YSLEER. The CDR3 loop reads CASSQDRGTSGSWQETQYF. The CDR3 DNA sequence: TGCGCCAGCAGCCAAGATCGGGGGACTAGCGGGAGTTGGCAAGAGACCCAGTACTTC.

The rearrangement links TRBV28 to TRBJ1-1, with unresolved D. The germline gives CDR1 MDHEN, CDR2 SYDVKM. This CDR3 has 17 amino acids. Trimming cost V 2 bases and J 3 bases, with 19 bases left between them. CDR3 coding DNA: TGTGCCAGCAGTTTAAGCCTCCCCCCGAGGATGGACACTGAAGCTTTCTTT. It specifies CASSLSLPPRMDTEAFF.

This chain joins TRBV29-1 and TRBJ2-7, with 9 bases lining up with TRBD2. Trimming took 5 bases from V and 1 from J; bases not matched to a gene: 3. The length of the CDR3 is 13 residues. Germline loops: CDR1 SQVTM, CDR2 ANQGSEA. The CDR3 sequence: CSVCLAGSYEQYF. CDR3 nucleotide sequence: TGCAGCGTTTGTCTAGCGGGATCCTACGAGCAGTACTTC.

V gene TRBV25-1 combines with J gene TRBJ2-7, with D uncertain. In germline, CDR1 is MGHDK, CDR2 SYGVNS. The CDR3 is 13 residues long. Trimming shortened V by 10 bases and J by 3 bases, and 16 bases separated the two germline ends. The CDR3 is CATPGVAFYEQYF. As DNA, the CDR3 is TGTGCCACCCCCGGAGTGGCCTTCTACGAGCAGTACTTC.

The chain carries TRBV27 and TRBJ2-7; tentative D call: TRBD2 (6 bases). Germline CDR1 is MNHEY and CDR2 is SMNVEV (reference sequence). V was shortened by 6 bases and J by 1 base, with 19 bases between the two germline ends. This CDR3 comprises 16 residues. The CDR3 spells CASSVAPGEDSYEQYF. CDR3 nucleotide sequence: TGTGCCAGCAGCGTAGCTCCGGGGGAAGATTCCTACGAGCAGTACTTC.

This chain connects TRBV4-1 to TRBJ1-1, with TRBD1 identical over 8 bases. CDR3 length: 20 residues. Germline lookup yields CDR1 MGHRA and CDR2 YSYEKL. V trimming: 4 bases; J trimming: 0 bases; junction bases outside the gene matches: 19. CDR3 nucleotides: TGCGCCAGCAGCCGTACGTCCGGACAGGGTAGGGGGGGATTGAACACTGAAGCTTTCTTT. It translates to CASSRTSGQGRGGLNTEAFF.

The chain combines TRBV11-1 with TRBJ2-7; D perhaps matches TRBD2 (7 bases). The CDR3 extends over 16 amino acids. The V and J ends lost 5 bases and 0 bases respectively, with 17 bases between them. From germline, CDR1 is SGHAT and CDR2 FQDESV (reference sequence). This chain's CDR3 is CASSKGEGGDSYEQYF. The CDR3 nucleotides read TGTGCCAGCAGCAAGGGAGAGGGGGGGGACTCCTACGAGCAGTACTTC.

This chain links TRBV18 with TRBJ1-1; D not certain. Trimming cost V 2 bases and J 1 base, with 8 bases left between them. The CDR3 loop spans 14 amino acids. Looked up from germline, CDR1 is KGHSH and CDR2 is LQKENI. The CDR3 here is CASSPFGGNTEAFF. The CDR3 coding sequence is TGTGCCAGCTCACCATTCGGTGGGAACACTGAAGCTTTCTTT.

In its sample, this clone was seen a few times. V and J are TRBV5-4 and TRBJ2-1, with D possibly matching TRBD1 (5 bases). CDR1 is SGHNT and CDR2 is YYREEE in the germline V gene (reference sequence). The V end lost 4 bases, the J end lost 0 bases, and 14 bases lay between the germline ends. The CDR3 has 16 amino acids. The CDR3 DNA follows: TGTGCCAGCAGCCAGAAGGGGCACAGCTCCTACAATGAGCAGTTCTTC. Residues: CASSQKGHSSYNEQFF.

The rearrangement uses TRBV6-4 and TRBJ1-1, with D possibly TRBD1 on 6 matching bases. Trimming shortened V by 4 bases and J by 0 bases, and 12 bases separated the two germline ends. The CDR3 is made up of 15 amino acids. The germline V gene encodes CDR1 MRHNA and CDR2 SNTAGT. This CDR3 reads CASSGSQGMNTEAFF. The CDR3 nucleotides are TGTGCCAGCAGTGGAAGCCAGGGGATGAACACTGAAGCTTTCTTT.

CDR3 DNA sequence: TGTGCCAGCAGTGAAGAGCAACACGAGCAGTACTTC. It specifies CASSEEQHEQYF. The genes are TRBV6-1 and TRBJ2-7; no reliable D call. Germline V gene sequence: CDR1 MNHNS, CDR2 SASEGT. This CDR3 contains 12 residues. Trimming removed 1 base at V and 5 bases at J, with 6 bases between.

The rearrangement uses TRBV12-5 and TRBJ2-7, with 12 positions matching TRBD2. CDR3 length equals 18 residues. Germline assignment: CDR1 LGHNT and CDR2 FRNRAP. The ends lost 0 bases at V and 4 bases at J; junction bases unmatched: 10. The CDR3 here is CASGLVPLLAGGPYEQYF. CDR3 coding DNA: TGTGCTAGTGGTTTGGTACCCCTCCTAGCGGGAGGGCCGTACGAGCAGTACTTC.

The genes are TRBV28 and TRBJ2-1; 8 positions match TRBD2. Germline-derived CDR1 and CDR2 are MDHEN and SYDVKM. CDR3 length: 18 amino acids. The V gene end was trimmed by 9 bases and the J gene end by 3 bases; junction bases not matched to a gene: 19. The CDR3 sequence is CASWFRPPRGRSYNEQFF. DNA of the CDR3: TGTGCCAGTTGGTTTAGACCCCCGCGCGGGAGGAGCTACAATGAGCAGTTCTTC.

The V call is TRBV5-1, the J call TRBJ1-2, with 9 bases identical to TRBD1. There are 18 residues in the CDR3. Germline assignment: CDR1 SGHRS and CDR2 YFSETQ. Trimming removed 3 bases from V and 5 bases from J; junction bases left unmatched: 17. CDR3 DNA sequence: TGCGCCAGCAGCTGGGAGGGACAGGGAGTAGGCGAGGGATATGGCTACACCTTC. Its translation is CASSWEGQGVGEGYGYTF.

The CDR3 is CASSLVQGGTEAFF. The CDR3 nucleotides read TGTGCCAGCAGCTTGGTTCAGGGGGGCACTGAAGCTTTCTTT. V gene TRBV5-6 combines with J gene TRBJ1-1, with 7 bases lining up with TRBD1. The junction had 3 bases not matched to a gene; V was cut back by 0 bases and J by 4 bases. Per the germline V gene, CDR1 is SGHDT and CDR2 is YYEEEE. The CDR3 consists of 14 residues.